These T cell receptor beta chains were read from a single sample in a study of cytomegalovirus exposure and HLA in healthy donors. The protocol was immunoSEQ multiplex PCR, while the TCRdb copy is restricted to in-frame clones and leaves out a portion. The profile shows about 130,000 clones, 70% to 80% of them singletons. What was sequenced was PBMCs. Source of these receptors: a man younger than 40 in good health and CMV-seronegative. Each CDR3 is given with its conserved first and last residue. A D gene is named only where the DNA matches it firmly. Some rows have no size entry. The others give once, few or many, or a class for an expanded clone.

d_call | j_call | clone_size | v_call | cdr3_length | cdr3_aa | cdr3_nt
. | TRBJ2-7 | . | TRBV2 | 15 | CASSADSYITYEQYF | TGTGCCAGCAGCGCTGACAGCTACATCACCTACGAGCAGTACTTC
. | TRBJ2-7 | . | TRBV2 | 20 | CASSEGLGLAFRGSSYEQYF | TGTGCCAGCAGTGAGGGACTCGGGCTAGCGTTCCGGGGGAGCTCCTACGAGCAGTACTTC
. | TRBJ2-3 | few | TRBV5-1 | 14 | CASSFTSPTDTQYF | TGCGCCAGCAGCTTCACTAGCCCCACAGATACGCAGTATTTT
. | TRBJ2-1 | few | TRBV19 | 13 | CASSIVSLSEQFF | TGTGCCAGTAGTATTGTTAGCCTCAGCGAGCAGTTCTTC
TRBD2 | TRBJ2-7 | . | TRBV2 | 15 | CASSDTSGGPYEQYF | TGTGCCAGCAGTGATACTAGCGGAGGGCCCTACGAGCAGTACTTC
. | TRBJ2-3 | . | TRBV10-3 | 18 | CAISASPGRDPQSDTQYF | TGTGCCATCAGCGCTTCCCCTGGACGGGATCCACAATCCGATACGCAGTATTTT
. | TRBJ2-1 | . | TRBV14 | 17 | CASSQVAGYSSYNEQFF | TGTGCCAGCAGCCAAGTTGCGGGCTACAGCTCCTACAATGAGCAGTTCTTC
. | TRBJ2-7 | . | TRBV30 | 14 | CASIPRGGWREQYF | TGTGCCTCCATACCTCGCGGGGGCTGGCGGGAGCAGTACTTC
. | TRBJ1-3 | . | TRBV10-3 | 15 | CAISESVQVGNTIYF | TGTGCCATCAGTGAGTCGGTTCAGGTTGGAAACACCATATATTTT
TRBD2 | TRBJ2-3 | few | TRBV7-6 | 16 | CASSLAASGSTDTQYF | TGTGCCAGCAGCTTAGCGGCTAGCGGGAGCACAGATACGCAGTATTTT
. | TRBJ2-5 | . | TRBV28 | 12 | CASSMRGETQYF | TGTGCCAGCAGCATGAGGGGGGAGACCCAGTACTTC
TRBD2 | TRBJ2-7 | . | TRBV7-9 | 14 | CASSGLAGGYEQYF | TGTGCCAGCAGCGGACTAGCGGGAGGTTACGAGCAGTACTTC
. | TRBJ2-7 | . | TRBV9 | 15 | CASSVGAGSLYEQYF | TGTGCCAGCAGCGTAGGGGCAGGGTCCCTCTACGAGCAGTACTTC
TRBD2 | TRBJ2-1 | few | TRBV27 | 14 | CASSWASGSDEQFF | TGTGCCAGCAGTTGGGCTAGCGGGAGTGATGAGCAGTTCTTC
. | TRBJ1-1 | . | TRBV5-1 | 13 | CASSPRENTEAFF | TGCGCCAGCAGCCCTCGAGAGAACACTGAAGCTTTCTTT
TRBD2 | TRBJ2-1 | . | TRBV28 | 20 | CASSSFPGLAGGSSYNEQFF | TGTGCCAGCAGCAGTTTTCCGGGACTAGCGGGAGGGTCCTCCTACAATGAGCAGTTCTTC
TRBD2 | TRBJ2-1 | once | TRBV5-4 | 17 | CASSYSGGASSYNEQFF | TGTGCCAGCAGCTACTCGGGGGGGGCCAGCTCCTACAATGAGCAGTTCTTC
TRBD1 | TRBJ1-2 | . | TRBV6-5 | 13 | CASSRQGATGYTF | TGTGCCAGCAGCCGACAGGGGGCCACTGGCTACACCTTC
TRBD1 | TRBJ1-1 | . | TRBV2 | 13 | CASSDSGGTEAFF | TGTGCCAGCAGTGATTCAGGGGGCACTGAAGCTTTCTTT
TRBD2 | TRBJ2-1 | . | TRBV28 | 15 | CASSTTSGRVNEQFF | TGTGCCAGCAGCACTACTAGCGGGAGAGTCAATGAGCAGTTCTTC
. | TRBJ2-1 | . | TRBV11-2 | 15 | CASSPGYGSFNEQFF | TGTGCCAGCAGCCCGGGGTACGGGAGCTTCAATGAGCAGTTCTTC
TRBD1 | TRBJ1-4 | . | TRBV5-4 | 16 | CASSIGQGWRNEKLFF | TGTGCCAGCAGCATCGGACAGGGCTGGAGGAATGAAAAACTGTTTTTT
. | TRBJ2-7 | . | TRBV2 | 15 | CASSYELADSYEQYF | TGTGCCAGCAGCTATGAACTAGCCGATTCCTACGAGCAGTACTTC
. | TRBJ2-7 | . | TRBV9 | 12 | CASSGQGYEQYF | TGTGCCAGCAGCGGGCAGGGCTACGAGCAGTACTTC
TRBD2 | TRBJ2-2 | . | TRBV5-8 | 15 | CASSSAGAYTGELFF | TGTGCCAGCAGCTCTGCGGGAGCCTACACCGGGGAGCTGTTTTTT
. | TRBJ2-5 | . | TRBV19 | 15 | CASSRTTGSRETQYF | TGTGCCAGTAGTAGGACAACAGGGAGTAGAGAGACCCAGTACTTC
TRBD2 | TRBJ2-3 | . | TRBV18 | 14 | CASSPGLATDTQYF | TGTGCCAGCTCACCGGGACTAGCAACAGATACGCAGTATTTT
TRBD2 | TRBJ2-7 | . | TRBV5-1 | 13 | CASSSLAGDEQYF | TGCGCCAGCAGCTCACTAGCGGGAGATGAGCAGTACTTC
. | TRBJ2-7 | . | TRBV6-1 | 16 | CASSEVGRGGTYEQYF | TGTGCCAGCAGTGAAGTGGGCAGGGGAGGGACCTACGAGCAGTACTTC
TRBD1 | TRBJ1-1 | . | TRBV5-6 | 16 | CASSPTGGSYGTEAFF | TGTGCCAGCAGCCCGACAGGGGGAAGTTATGGCACTGAAGCTTTCTTT
. | TRBJ1-2 | . | TRBV9 | 16 | CASSVGPRAPLYGYTF | TGTGCCAGCAGCGTAGGCCCCAGGGCCCCCCTCTATGGCTACACCTTC